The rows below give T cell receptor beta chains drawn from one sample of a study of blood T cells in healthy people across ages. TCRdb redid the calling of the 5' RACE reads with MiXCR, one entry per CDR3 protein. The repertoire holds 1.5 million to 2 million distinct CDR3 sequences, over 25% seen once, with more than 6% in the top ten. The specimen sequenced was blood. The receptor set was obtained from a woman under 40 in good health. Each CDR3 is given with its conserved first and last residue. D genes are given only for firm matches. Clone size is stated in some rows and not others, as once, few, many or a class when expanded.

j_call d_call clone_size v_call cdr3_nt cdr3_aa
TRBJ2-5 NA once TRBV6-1 TGTGCCAGCAGTTCCCCCTGGGGGGCAGAAGAGACCCAGTACTTC CASSSPWGAEETQYF
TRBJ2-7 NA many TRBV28 TGTGCCAGCAGTATGAGGATCTACGAGCAGTACTTC CASSMRIYEQYF
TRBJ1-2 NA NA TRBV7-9 TGTGCCGGCAGCTTCGCTAGGGCCGTGGGGGGCTACACCTTC CAGSFARAVGGYTF
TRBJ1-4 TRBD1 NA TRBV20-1 TGCAGTACCTCCAGGGGGAACCCGAACGCGGAAAAACTGTTTTTT CSTSRGNPNAEKLFF
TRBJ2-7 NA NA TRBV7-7 TGTGCCAACAGCTTAGCCCCAGGGCGCCATCAGGCCCAGTACTTC CANSLAPGRHQAQYF
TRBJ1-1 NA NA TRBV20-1 TGCAGTGCCCCGGGGGAGGGAAACACTGAAGCTTTCTTT CSAPGEGNTEAFF
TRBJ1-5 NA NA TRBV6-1 TGTACCACCTGGGACGGGGGACAGCCCCAGCATTTT CTTWDGGQPQHF
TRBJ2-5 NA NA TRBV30 TGTGCCTGGGGAGCTTTCCAAGAGACCCAGTACTTC CAWGAFQETQYF
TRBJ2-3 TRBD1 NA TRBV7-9 TGCGCCAGCAGCCAAGACCCGGGACAGTCCAGGGATACGCAGTATTTT CASSQDPGQSRDTQYF
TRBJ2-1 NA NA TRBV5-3 TGTGCCAGAAGCCATATCCCTAAAGGGACCTTCTACAATGAGCAGTTCTTC CARSHIPKGTFYNEQFF
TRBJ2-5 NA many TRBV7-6 TGTGCCAGCAGCCCTAGTCTGGAGACCCAGTACTTC CASSPSLETQYF
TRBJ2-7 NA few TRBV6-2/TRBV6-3 TGTGCCAGCAGTTACGTGTCGAGTAACGAGCAGTACTTC CASSYVSSNEQYF
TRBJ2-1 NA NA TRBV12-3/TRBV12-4 TGTGCCAGCAGCCAGGGCGACAGCTCCTACGAGCAGTTCTTC CASSQGDSSYEQFF
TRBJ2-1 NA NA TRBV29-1 TGCAGCGTTGACCACGCTTACAATGAGCAGTTCTTC CSVDHAYNEQFF
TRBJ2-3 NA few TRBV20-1 TGCAGTGCTAGTTCGGTCCTCGACAGCACAGATACGCAGTATTTT CSASSVLDSTDTQYF
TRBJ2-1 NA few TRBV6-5 TGTGCCAGCAGTTACTCCCTAGTAGAGCCCTACAATGAGCAGTTCTTC CASSYSLVEPYNEQFF
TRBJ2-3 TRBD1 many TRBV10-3 TGTGCCATCGGATCGACAGGGGCTAGCACAGATACGCAGTATTTT CAIGSTGASTDTQYF
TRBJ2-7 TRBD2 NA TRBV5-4 TGTGCCAGCAGCCACGTTGCGGGGGGGACTGAGCAGTACTTC CASSHVAGGTEQYF
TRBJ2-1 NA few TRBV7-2 TGTGCCAGCAGCTGGGTAGCGGAACCCTACAATGAGCAGTTCTTC CASSWVAEPYNEQFF
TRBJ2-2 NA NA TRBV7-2 TGTGCCAGCAGCGTTCTCACCGGGGAGCTGTTTTTT CASSVLTGELFF
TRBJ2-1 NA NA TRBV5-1 TGCGCCAGCAGCCCGGGGCTAACGATCTCCTACAATGAGCAGTTCTTC CASSPGLTISYNEQFF
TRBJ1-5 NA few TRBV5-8 TGTGCCAGCAGCTTCAACTTTGGGGGTCGCAATCAGCCCCAGCATTTT CASSFNFGGRNQPQHF
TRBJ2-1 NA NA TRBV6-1 TGTGCCAGCATGAACAATGAGCAGTTCTTC CASMNNEQFF
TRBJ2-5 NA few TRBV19 TGTGCCAGTAGTATGGGGGGGCGTTGGGAGACCCAGTACTTC CASSMGGRWETQYF
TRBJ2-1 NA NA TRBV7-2 TGTGCCAGCAGCTTACACCCGCAGGGTCCAACAAATGAGCAGTTCTTC CASSLHPQGPTNEQFF
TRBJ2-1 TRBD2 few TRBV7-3 TGTGCCAGCAGCTTTCCCCCTAGCGGCAACAATGAGCAGTTCTTC CASSFPPSGNNEQFF
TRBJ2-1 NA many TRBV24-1 TGTGCCACCAGTTTACAGGAGCCTTCCTACAATGAGCAGTTCTTC CATSLQEPSYNEQFF
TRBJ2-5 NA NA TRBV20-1 TGCAGTGCTAGGTTCGGGGGACCACAAGAGACCCAGTACTTC CSARFGGPQETQYF
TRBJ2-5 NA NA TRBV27 TGTGCCAGCAGTACCGTGGCGAGGGAGACCCAGTACTTC CASSTVARETQYF
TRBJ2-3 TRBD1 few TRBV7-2 TGTGCCAGCAGCTTAAGGGACAGGGGTTCGGATACGCAGTATTTT CASSLRDRGSDTQYF
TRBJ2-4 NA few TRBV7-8 TGTACCAGCAGCTTAGTTGGAGAAGAGCAGTACTTC CTSSLVGEEQYF
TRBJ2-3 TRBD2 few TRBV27 TGTGCCAGCAGTCGAGGACTAGCGGGGGGGCCACATACGCAGTATTTT CASSRGLAGGPHTQYF
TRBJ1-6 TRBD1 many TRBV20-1 TGCAGTGCTAGAGTGGACAGGGCGAATTCACCCCTCCACTTT CSARVDRANSPLHF
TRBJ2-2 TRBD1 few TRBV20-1 TGCAGTGCTAAGTGGACAGGGATCACCGGGGAGCTGTTTTTT CSAKWTGITGELFF
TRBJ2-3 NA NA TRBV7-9 TGTGCCAGCAGCCGGGACACTCTCTCAGATACGCAGTATTTT CASSRDTLSDTQYF
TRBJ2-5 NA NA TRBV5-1 TGCGCCAGCAGCTTATCTAGAGTCGAAGAGACCCAGTACTTC CASSLSRVEETQYF
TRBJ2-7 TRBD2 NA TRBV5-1 TGCACCAGCAGCTTAGCGGGGCCGCCTTCCGACGAGCAGTACTTC CTSSLAGPPSDEQYF
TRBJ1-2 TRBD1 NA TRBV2 TGTGCCAGCAGTGAAGCCTCCGGGACAGGGGTAGGCTACACCTTC CASSEASGTGVGYTF
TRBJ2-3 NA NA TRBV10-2 TGCGCCAGCTTAGGACTCACTGAGACGCAGTATTTT CASLGLTETQYF
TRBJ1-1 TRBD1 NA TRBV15 TGTGCCACCAGCAGAGGTGGGGGACAGGGGGTGAACACTGAAGCTTTCTTT CATSRGGGQGVNTEAFF
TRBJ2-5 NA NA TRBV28 TGTGCCAGCAGGCCTCCCGGACGGTCCGATGAGCAGTACTTC CASRPPGRSDEQYF
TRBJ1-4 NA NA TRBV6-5 TGTGCGTCCGGGGGCGGGGGTGCAACTAATGAAAAACTGTTTTTT CASGGGGATNEKLFF
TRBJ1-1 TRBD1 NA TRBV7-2 TGTGCCAGCAGCTTAAAGTATCGAGTCGGGACAGGAGACACTGAAGCTTTCTTT CASSLKYRVGTGDTEAFF
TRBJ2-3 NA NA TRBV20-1 TGCAGTGCTAGAGATCAGGGCGGGACAGCAGATACGCAGTATTTT CSARDQGGTADTQYF
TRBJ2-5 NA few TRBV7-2 TGTGCCAGCAGCTTACGTTGGGAGACCCAGTACTTC CASSLRWETQYF
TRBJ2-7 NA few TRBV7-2 TGTGCCAGCAGCACTAACAGGGGGATAAGGCGGGAGAACCTTTACGAGCAGTACTTC CASSTNRGIRRENLYEQYF
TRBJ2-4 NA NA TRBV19 TGTGCCAGTGCGGTAGCCAAAAACATTCAGTACTTC CASAVAKNIQYF
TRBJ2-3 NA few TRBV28 TGTGCCAGCAGTTCCGTGGCGGACCGCACAGATACGCAGTATTTT CASSSVADRTDTQYF
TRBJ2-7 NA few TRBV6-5 TGTGCCAGCAGCAAGGGGAGATCCTACGAGCAGTACTTC CASSKGRSYEQYF
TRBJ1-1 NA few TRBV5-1 TGCGCCAGCAGCTTGGTTGCAGGGTTTAGGGGAAACACTGAAGCTTTCTTT CASSLVAGFRGNTEAFF
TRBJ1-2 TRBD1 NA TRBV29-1 TGCAGCGTTCAAGACAGGGGGGACGACTATGGCTACACCTTC CSVQDRGDDYGYTF
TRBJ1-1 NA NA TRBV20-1 TGCAGTGCTAGCGGGGGGCAGGGCACTGAAGCTTTCTTT CSASGGQGTEAFF
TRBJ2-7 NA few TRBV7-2 TGTGCCAGCAGCTTCATGGGCCCTAATGCTTACGAGCAGTACTTC CASSFMGPNAYEQYF
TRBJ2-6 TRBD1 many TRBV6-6 TGTGCCAGCAGTTACCGGACAGGGTTCTCTGGGGCCAACGTCCTGACTTTC CASSYRTGFSGANVLTF
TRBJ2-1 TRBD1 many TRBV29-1 TGCAGCGCCAGGACAGGGATAAGGAATGAGCAGTTCTTC CSARTGIRNEQFF
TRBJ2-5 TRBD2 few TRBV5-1 TGCGCCAGCAGCTCGAGCGGGGGGTACAATGAGCAGTACTTC CASSSSGGYNEQYF
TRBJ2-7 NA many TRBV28 TGTGCCAGCAGCAGTAGCGCTCCCTACGAGCAGTACTTC CASSSSAPYEQYF
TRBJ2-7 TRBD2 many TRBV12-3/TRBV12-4 TGTGCCAGCAGTTTGGGCGGGGGGGTCCACGAGCAGTACTTC CASSLGGGVHEQYF
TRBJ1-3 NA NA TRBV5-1 TGCGCCAGCAGCTTGGATGGTCCGGACACCATATATTTT CASSLDGPDTIYF